Listed below are T cell receptor beta chains from one sample, sequenced in a study of cytomegalovirus exposure and HLA in healthy donors. The table came from immunoSEQ multiplex PCR; TCRdb's copy has only in-frame clones and leaves some out. The sample lists 100,000 to 150,000 clones, roughly four fifths seen once, with 5.9% in the top ten. The sample comprised PBMCs. The receptors come from a woman aged 35 to 49 in good health and CMV-seropositive. CDR3s include the opening cysteine and the closing phenylalanine or tryptophan. D genes are given only for firm matches. Clone size is not always given. Where it is, it says once, few, many or a class for expanded clones.

size	D	J	V	DNA	CDR3
.	.	TRBJ2-5	TRBV4-1	TGCGCCAGCAGCCTTATAACCCTATCGGAGCAGTACTTC	CASSLITLSEQYF
.	.	TRBJ2-3	TRBV6-6	TGTGCCAGCAGACGTGAAAGACAGACTAGCACAGATACGCAGTATTTT	CASRRERQTSTDTQYF
.	TRBD1	TRBJ2-1	TRBV28	TGTGCCAGCAGTTTGGGACAGGGGGCGGAAAATGAGCAGTTCTTC	CASSLGQGAENEQFF
once	TRBD2	TRBJ2-1	TRBV5-1	TGCGCCAGCAGCTTGTGGTTTGGGGCTAGCGGGGAGACCTACAATGAGCAGTTCTTC	CASSLWFGASGETYNEQFF
.	TRBD1	TRBJ1-5	TRBV19	TGTGCCAGTAGTATTCAGGGGGCTTCGGGCAATCAGCCCCAGCATTTT	CASSIQGASGNQPQHF
.	.	TRBJ2-1	TRBV27	TGTGCCAGCACCCAAAGGACAGGGAGGGGGAGGTCCTACAATGAGCAGTTCTTC	CASTQRTGRGRSYNEQFF
.	TRBD2	TRBJ2-7	TRBV11-3	TGTGCCAGCAGCTTAGCTGCTACTAGCGGGAGGTACGAGCAGTACTTC	CASSLAATSGRYEQYF
.	.	TRBJ2-7	TRBV7-8	TGTGCCAGCAGCCGGGATTCAGGGGTTTACGAGCAGTACTTC	CASSRDSGVYEQYF
.	TRBD1	TRBJ1-4	TRBV18	TGTGCCAGCTCACCCGCCCAGGGGGCGGTTGAAAAACTGTTTTTT	CASSPAQGAVEKLFF
once	TRBD1	TRBJ2-7	TRBV4-1	TGCGCCAGCAGCCAAGAGAGGAGACAGGGGACCTACGAGCAGTACTTC	CASSQERRQGTYEQYF
.	TRBD2	TRBJ2-5	TRBV6-5	TGTGCCAGCAGTTACGTGGGAGGGTTTGGGACCCAGTACTTC	CASSYVGGFGTQYF
.	.	TRBJ2-7	TRBV7-6	TGTGCCAGCAGTACCGCGGGGGCCAACGAGCAGTACTTC	CASSTAGANEQYF
.	TRBD2	TRBJ2-2	TRBV27	TGTGCCAGCAGGTTGCTAGCGGGAGGTAACACCGGGGAGCTGTTTTTT	CASRLLAGGNTGELFF
.	TRBD1	TRBJ2-2	TRBV7-7	TGTGCTAGCAGCTTTTTACAGGGGGCCGGGGAGCTGTTTTTT	CASSFLQGAGELFF
few	.	TRBJ2-7	TRBV6-5	TGTGCCAGCACTCCCCCCCGAGGCGGTTCCTACGAGCAGTACTTC	CASTPPRGGSYEQYF
.	.	TRBJ1-1	TRBV6-5	TGTGCCAGCAGTTACGACGGAGTGAACACTGAAGCTTTCTTT	CASSYDGVNTEAFF
.	TRBD1	TRBJ2-5	TRBV18	TGTGCCAGCTCACTCGACAGGGGTGAGACCCAGTACTTC	CASSLDRGETQYF
.	.	TRBJ2-5	TRBV9	TGTGCCAGCAGCGTAGGAGGGTTCCAAGAGACCCAGTACTTC	CASSVGGFQETQYF
.	.	TRBJ2-2	TRBV6-1	TGTGCCAGCAGTGAAAACCGGGGTGCCGGGGAGCTGTTTTTT	CASSENRGAGELFF
many	.	TRBJ1-3	TRBV6-5	TGTGCCAGCAGTTACTCCATCAAAGGGGCTGGAAACACCATATATTTT	CASSYSIKGAGNTIYF
.	TRBD2	TRBJ2-3	TRBV7-8	TGTGCCAGCAGCCCCCCCCTAGTTCTAGCGGGTATTACAGATACGCAGTATTTT	CASSPPLVLAGITDTQYF
.	.	TRBJ2-7	TRBV6-5	TGTGCCAGCAGGGGGAGCTCCTACGAGCAGTACTTC	CASRGSSYEQYF
.	.	TRBJ1-4	TRBV5-1	TGCGCCAGCAGCACGGACAGCCCTTCAACTAATGAAAAACTGTTTTTT	CASSTDSPSTNEKLFF
.	.	TRBJ1-1	TRBV27	TGTGCCAGCAGTAACCGAGGCGGAAACACTGAAGCTTTCTTT	CASSNRGGNTEAFF
.	TRBD1	TRBJ1-4	TRBV27	TGTGCCAGCAGTTTGTACGCAGGGGGCAGTGAAAAACTGTTTTTT	CASSLYAGGSEKLFF
.	TRBD2	TRBJ2-3	TRBV5-4	TGTGCCAGCAGCTCGGGACTAGCTGGAGATACGCAGTATTTT	CASSSGLAGDTQYF
.	.	TRBJ1-1	TRBV29-1	TGCAGCGTCGGCTCCGTGGCCAGAGGTGGGAACACTGAAGCTTTCTTT	CSVGSVARGGNTEAFF
.	.	TRBJ2-5	TRBV9	TGTGCCAGCAGCGTAGCGGTGAGGGAAGAGACCCAGTACTTC	CASSVAVREETQYF
.	TRBD1	TRBJ1-6	TRBV5-1	TGCGCCAGCAGCTCAGGACAGGCCCTTGGGAATTCACCCCTCCACTTT	CASSSGQALGNSPLHF
.	.	TRBJ1-4	TRBV18	TGTGCCAGCTCACCATCGGGAGCAACTAATGAAAAACTGTTTTTT	CASSPSGATNEKLFF
.	.	TRBJ2-1	TRBV11-3	TGTGCCAGCAGCTTAGTTCAAGTTAGTGAGCAGTTCTTC	CASSLVQVSEQFF
.	TRBD2	TRBJ2-7	TRBV5-6	TGTGCCAGCAGCGACCGGGACTACTCCTACGAGCAGTACTTC	CASSDRDYSYEQYF
.	.	TRBJ2-7	TRBV5-5	TGTGCCAGCAGCTTGTTTGTGGGGGGAAGCTCCTACGAGCAGTACTTC	CASSLFVGGSSYEQYF
.	TRBD1	TRBJ2-3	TRBV7-6	TGTGCCAGCAGCTCGAAAGGACAGGGGGCAGATACGCAGTATTTT	CASSSKGQGADTQYF
.	.	TRBJ1-2	TRBV9	TGTGCCAGCAGCCAGGGTCTTGGCTACACCTTC	CASSQGLGYTF
.	TRBD2	TRBJ2-1	TRBV9	TGTGCCAGCAGCGTTAGCGGGGGGGCAAGTGGGCAGTTCTTC	CASSVSGGASGQFF
.	.	TRBJ2-5	TRBV21-1	TGTGCCAGCAGCATGCCGACTAGCGGGAGTAAGGAGACCCAGTACTTC	CASSMPTSGSKETQYF
.	.	TRBJ2-3	TRBV9	TGTGCCAGCAGCGTAGCCCAGGGCTCAGATACGCAGTATTTT	CASSVAQGSDTQYF
.	.	TRBJ2-2	TRBV10-3	TGTGCCATCAGTGGGAACGGGAGTTTGAACACCGGGGAGCTGTTTTTT	CAISGNGSLNTGELFF
.	.	TRBJ2-2	TRBV6-5	TGTGCCAGCAGTTTCGGGGGGCTGGACGGGGAGCTGTTTTTT	CASSFGGLDGELFF
.	TRBD2	TRBJ2-3	TRBV7-8	TGTGCCAGCAGCCTGGGGACATGGGGTCAAAGCGGGAGATTGAAAGATACGCAGTATTTT	CASSLGTWGQSGRLKDTQYF
.	TRBD1	TRBJ1-5	TRBV7-3	TGTGCCAGCAGTAGACAGGGTGATCAGCCCCAGCATTTT	CASSRQGDQPQHF
once	TRBD1	TRBJ1-2	TRBV28	TGTGCCAGCAATAAGGACAGGGAGAACTATGGCTACACCTTC	CASNKDRENYGYTF
.	TRBD1	TRBJ1-2	TRBV9	TGTGCCAGCAGTCAAGGGCAGGGGGATGGCTACACCTTC	CASSQGQGDGYTF
.	TRBD1	TRBJ1-6	TRBV19	TGTGCCAGTAGACCTAAGACAGGGGGGGGATCACCCCTCCACTTT	CASRPKTGGGSPLHF
.	TRBD1	TRBJ2-2	TRBV7-2	TGTGCCAGCAGCGTCCAGGGGGCGAACACCGGGGAGCTGTTTTTT	CASSVQGANTGELFF
.	.	TRBJ1-1	TRBV21-1	TGTGCCAGCAGCGCCTTATGCGGACAGGGATGCACTGAAGCTTTCTTT	CASSALCGQGCTEAFF
.	.	TRBJ2-3	TRBV9	TGTGCCAGCAGCGCCTCTGGAGCCCGCAGAACGACAGATACGCAGTATTTT	CASSASGARRTTDTQYF
.	TRBD1	TRBJ1-1	TRBV25-1	TGTGCCAGCAAGACAGGGGAAGAAGCTTTCTTT	CASKTGEEAFF
.	TRBD2	TRBJ2-7	TRBV9	TGTGCCAGCAGCGCAGGGGGGACTAGCGGGTCTAACGAGCAGTACTTC	CASSAGGTSGSNEQYF